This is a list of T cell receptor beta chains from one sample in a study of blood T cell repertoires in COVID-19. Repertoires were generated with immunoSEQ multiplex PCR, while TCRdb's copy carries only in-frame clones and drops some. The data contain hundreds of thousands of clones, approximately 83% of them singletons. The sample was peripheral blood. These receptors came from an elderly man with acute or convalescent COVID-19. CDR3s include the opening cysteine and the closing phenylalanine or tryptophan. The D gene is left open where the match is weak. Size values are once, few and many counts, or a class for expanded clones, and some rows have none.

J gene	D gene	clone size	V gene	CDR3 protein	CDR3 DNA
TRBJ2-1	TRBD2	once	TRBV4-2	CASSQDPRGGHEQFF	TGTGCCAGCAGCCAAGATCCCCGCGGGGGGCATGAGCAGTTCTTC
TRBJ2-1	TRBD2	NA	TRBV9	CASSPRGSGVYNEQFF	TGTGCCAGCAGTCCGAGAGGGAGCGGGGTTTACAATGAGCAGTTCTTC
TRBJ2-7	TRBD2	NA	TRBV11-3	CASSSRDYIKQYF	TGTGCCAGCAGCTCCCGGGACTATATAAAGCAGTACTTC
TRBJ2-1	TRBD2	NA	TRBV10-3	CAIRAGLATYNEQFF	TGTGCCATCAGGGCGGGACTAGCAACCTACAATGAGCAGTTCTTC
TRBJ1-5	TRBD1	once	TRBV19	CASSIVGTVSNQPQHF	TGTGCCAGTAGTATAGTTGGGACAGTTAGCAATCAGCCCCAGCATTTT
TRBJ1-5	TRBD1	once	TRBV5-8	CASSSRDRGHQPQHF	TGTGCCAGCAGCTCCCGGGACAGGGGGCATCAGCCCCAGCATTTT
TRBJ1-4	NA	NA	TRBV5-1	CASSLGRSNEKLFF	TGCGCCAGCAGCTTGGGGAGAAGTAATGAAAAACTGTTTTTT
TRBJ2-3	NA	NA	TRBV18	CASSPPLATDTQYF	TGTGCCAGCTCACCACCTTTAGCCACAGATACGCAGTATTTT
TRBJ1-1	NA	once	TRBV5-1	CASSLARRTEGFPEAFF	TGCGCCAGCAGCTTGGCCAGGAGGACCGAAGGATTTCCTGAAGCTTTCTTT
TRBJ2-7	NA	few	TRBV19	CASSIAFMSDEQYF	TGTGCCAGTAGTATAGCTTTCATGAGTGACGAGCAGTACTTC
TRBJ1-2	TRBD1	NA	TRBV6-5	CASKQIRRQGGYTF	TGTGCCAGCAAGCAGATTCGTCGACAGGGCGGCTACACCTTC
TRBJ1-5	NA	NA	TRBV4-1	CASSQDTGVLQPQHF	TGCGCCAGCAGCCAAGATACGGGGGTCTTGCAGCCCCAGCATTTT
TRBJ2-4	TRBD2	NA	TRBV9	CASSVAGTSGVGAKNIQYF	TGTGCCAGCAGCGTAGCAGGGACTAGCGGGGTTGGGGCCAAAAACATTCAGTACTTC
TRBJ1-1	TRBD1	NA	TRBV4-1	CASSQDLNRGPNTEAFF	TGCGCCAGCAGCCAAGATTTAAACAGGGGGCCGAACACTGAAGCTTTCTTT
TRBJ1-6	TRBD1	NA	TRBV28	CASSSSTGGSGNSPLHF	TGTGCCAGCAGTTCATCAACAGGGGGCTCGGGTAATTCACCCCTCCACTTT
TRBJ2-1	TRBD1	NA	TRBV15	CATSRDRPSSYNEQFF	TGTGCCACCAGCAGGGACAGGCCCAGCTCCTACAATGAGCAGTTCTTC
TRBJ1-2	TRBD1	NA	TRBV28	CASSPNGQGSHGYTF	TGTGCCAGCAGTCCTAACGGACAGGGTAGTCATGGCTACACCTTC
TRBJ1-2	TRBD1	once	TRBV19	CASSGPGTANYGYTF	TGTGCCAGTAGTGGCCCCGGGACAGCTAACTATGGCTACACCTTC
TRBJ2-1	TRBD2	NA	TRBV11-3	CASSPLSGRPFPTEQFF	TGTGCCAGCAGCCCCCTTAGCGGGAGGCCGTTTCCAACTGAGCAGTTCTTC
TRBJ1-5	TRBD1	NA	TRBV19	CASSRRTGGKDQPQHF	TGTGCCAGTAGTCGAAGGACAGGGGGTAAGGATCAGCCCCAGCATTTT
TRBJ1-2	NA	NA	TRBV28	CASTLGGAPYGYTF	TGTGCCAGCACCCTTGGGGGGGCCCCCTATGGCTACACCTTC
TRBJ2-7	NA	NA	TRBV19	CASSTSDLTYEQYF	TGTGCCAGTAGTACTTCGGACTTAACCTACGAGCAGTACTTC
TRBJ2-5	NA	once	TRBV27	CASSPRVSGETQYF	TGTGCCAGCAGTCCGAGGGTAAGCGGAGAGACCCAGTACTTC
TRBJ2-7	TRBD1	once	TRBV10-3	CAISESGGTGGHEQYF	TGTGCCATCAGTGAGTCGGGAGGGACAGGGGGCCACGAGCAGTACTTC
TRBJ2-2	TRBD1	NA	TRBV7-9	CASSGFGTANTGELFF	TGTGCCAGCAGCGGATTTGGGACAGCGAACACCGGGGAGCTGTTTTTT
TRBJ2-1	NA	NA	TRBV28	CASHPGGSYNEQFF	TGTGCCAGCCACCCCGGGGGCTCCTACAATGAGCAGTTCTTC
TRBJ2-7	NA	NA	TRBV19	CASSGGVEQYF	TGTGCCAGTAGTGGAGGGGTCGAGCAGTACTTC
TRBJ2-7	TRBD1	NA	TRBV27	CASSLRTGNYEQYF	TGTGCCAGCAGTCTCAGGACAGGAAACTACGAGCAGTACTTC
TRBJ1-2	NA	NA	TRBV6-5	CASGPNYGYTF	TGTGCCAGCGGGCCGAACTATGGCTACACCTTC
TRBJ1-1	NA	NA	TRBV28	CASNPPWGSKAFF	TGTGCCAGCAATCCCCCCTGGGGCAGCAAAGCTTTCTTT
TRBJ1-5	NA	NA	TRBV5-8	CASSLRAQPQHF	TGTGCCAGCAGCCTCAGGGCTCAGCCCCAGCATTTT
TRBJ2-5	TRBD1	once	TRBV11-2	CASSRTGRQETQYF	TGTGCCAGCAGCCGGACAGGGCGGCAAGAGACCCAGTACTTC
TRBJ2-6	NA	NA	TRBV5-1	CASSEGVTGANVLTF	TGCGCCAGCAGCGAGGGAGTTACGGGGGCCAACGTCCTGACTTTC
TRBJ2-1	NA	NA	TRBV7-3	CASSLSSSRLSYNEQFF	TGTGCCAGCAGCTTATCTTCGAGCAGGTTGTCCTACAATGAGCAGTTCTTC
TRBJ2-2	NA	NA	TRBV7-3	CASSVERNTGELFF	TGTGCCAGCAGCGTGGAGAGGAACACCGGGGAGCTGTTCTTT
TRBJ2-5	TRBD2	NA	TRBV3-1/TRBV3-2	CASSQYSGLAGETQYF	TGTGCCAGCAGCCAATACTCCGGACTAGCGGGAGAGACCCAGTACTTC
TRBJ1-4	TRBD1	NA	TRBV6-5	CASSKNRGRNEKLFF	TGTGCCAGCAGTAAGAACAGGGGGCGCAATGAAAAACTGTTTTTT
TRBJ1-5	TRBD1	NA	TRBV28	CASSSAGLGTGTQPQHF	TGTGCCAGCAGTTCAGCCGGCCTTGGGACAGGGACTCAGCCCCAGCATTTT
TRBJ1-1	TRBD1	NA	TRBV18	CATKQGRNTEAFF	TGTGCCACCAAACAGGGGCGAAACACTGAAGCTTTCTTT
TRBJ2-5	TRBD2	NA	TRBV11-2	CASSALLANQETQYF	TGTGCCAGCAGCGCACTACTAGCGAACCAAGAGACCCAGTACTTC
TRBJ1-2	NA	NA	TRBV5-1	CASSPDGINYGYTF	TGCGCCAGCAGTCCGGACGGGATTAACTATGGCTACACCTTC
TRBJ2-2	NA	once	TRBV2	CASSGGRGNTGELFF	TGTGCCAGCAGCGGAGGGCGGGGGAACACCGGGGAGCTGTTTTTT
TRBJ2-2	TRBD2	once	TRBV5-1	CASSFQAGLVTTGELFF	TGCGCCAGCAGCTTTCAGGCGGGACTAGTTACCACCGGGGAGCTGTTTTTT
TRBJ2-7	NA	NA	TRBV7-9	CASSFSGISYEQYF	TGTGCCAGCAGCTTTTCGGGGATCTCCTACGAGCAGTACTTC
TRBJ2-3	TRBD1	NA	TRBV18	CASSLNGPQGAGTDTQYF	TGTGCCAGCTCACTAAACGGGCCCCAGGGGGCCGGCACAGATACGCAGTATTTT
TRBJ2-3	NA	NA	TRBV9	CASSPVTDTQYF	TGTGCCAGCAGCCCGGTCACAGATACGCAGTATTTT
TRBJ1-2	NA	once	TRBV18	CASSPPEGVYGYTF	TGTGCCAGCTCACCACCCGAGGGGGTCTATGGCTACACCTTC
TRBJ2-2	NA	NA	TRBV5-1	CASSLGALTSGTGELFF	TGCGCCAGCAGCTTGGGAGCACTAACCAGCGGCACCGGGGAGCTGTTTTTT
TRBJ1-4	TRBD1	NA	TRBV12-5	CASGLHPGQGVGATNEKLFF	TGTGCTAGTGGCCTTCACCCGGGACAGGGGGTAGGAGCAACTAATGAAAAACTGTTTTTT
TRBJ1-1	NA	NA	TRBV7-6	CASSPQWTRNTEAFF	TGTGCCAGCAGCCCTCAGTGGACAAGGAACACTGAAGCTTTCTTT
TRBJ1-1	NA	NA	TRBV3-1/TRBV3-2	CASSLVGANTEAFF	TGTGCCAGCAGCCTGGTAGGGGCGAACACTGAAGCTTTCTTT
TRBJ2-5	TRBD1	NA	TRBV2	CASRAAGTGYQETQYF	TGTGCCAGCAGGGCCGCCGGGACAGGATACCAAGAGACCCAGTACTTC